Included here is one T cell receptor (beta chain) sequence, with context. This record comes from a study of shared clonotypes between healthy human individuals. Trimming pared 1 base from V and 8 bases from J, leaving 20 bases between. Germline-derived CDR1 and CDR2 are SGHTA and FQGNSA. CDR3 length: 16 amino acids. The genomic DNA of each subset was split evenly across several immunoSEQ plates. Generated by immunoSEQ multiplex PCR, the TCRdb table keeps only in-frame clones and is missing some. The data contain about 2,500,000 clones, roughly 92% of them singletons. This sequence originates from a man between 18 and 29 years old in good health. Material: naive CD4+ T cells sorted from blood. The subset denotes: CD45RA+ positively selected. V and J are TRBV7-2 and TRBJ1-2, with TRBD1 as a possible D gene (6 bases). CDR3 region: CASSLDRLGHAGGYTF. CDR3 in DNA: TGTGCCAGCAGCTTAGACCGATTGGGACACGCCGGGGGCTACACCTTC.